These 29 T cell receptor beta chains were all obtained from the same sample, sequenced in a study of vaccination and CD4 T cells after COVID-19 (dated 2022 in TCRdb). For these TCRs, the target antigens are not known. This sample's treatment or condition label indicates: approximately 9-day PBMC culture with coronavirus spike peptide pools or control peptides (ViraFEST assay). Library generation was performed with PCR. Sequencing instrument: Illumina iSeq 100. At the Johns Hopkins FTIC core, DNA from the cultured CD4+ T cells underwent TCR sequencing with the Oncomine TCR Beta short-read assay. TCRdb cleaned the public reads at Q25 with fastp, built clones with MiXCR and kept in-frame beta chains. Entries that share a CDR3 protein sequence are merged under the most common genes and DNA. Across this sample there are approximately 20,000 distinct CDR3 sequences, with approximately 22% seen only once. The ten largest clones capture 6.5% to 10% of the sample.

The source material was cultured CD4+ T cells from blood. The receptors here all came from a human donor with COVID-19.

V is TRBV5-1 and J is TRBJ1-6; 11 bases fit TRBD1. The CDR3 has 15 residues. In germline, CDR1 is SGHRS, CDR2 YFSETQ. V shed 4 bases and J 10 bases; nucleotides not matched to a gene: 7. CDR3 region: CASSIRDRGGSPLHF. CDR3 bases: TGCGCCAGCAGCATCCGGGACAGGGGGGGCTCACCCCTCCACTTT. Full variable domain (outside the CDR3, taken from reference TRBV5-1 and TRBJ1-6): KAGVTQTPRYLIKTRGQQVTLSCSPISGHRSVSWYQQTPGQGLQFLFEYFSETQRNKGNFPGRFSGRQFSNSRSEMNVSTLELGDSALYLCASSIRDRGGSPLHFGNGTRLTVT.

CDR3 bases: TGTGCCAGCAGTGAAGGCAGGTCCGGGGCCAACGTCCTGACTTTC. Its translation is CASSEGRSGANVLTF. The chain links TRBV2 to TRBJ2-6; no definite D call. The CDR3 totals 15 residues. V was cut by 1 base and J by 4 bases, with 8 bases left in between. From germline, CDR1 is SNHLY and CDR2 FYNNEI.

The V gene is TRBV6-1, the J gene TRBJ2-7; 9 bases are a match to TRBD1. Trimming at V came to 7 bases and at J to 3 bases, leaving 10 bases not matched to a gene. Germline CDR1 and CDR2: MNHNS and SASEGT. CDR3 size: 15 residues. Here the CDR3 reads CASTLDRGAHYEQYF. CDR3 nucleotides: TGTGCCAGCACCCTCGACAGGGGGGCCCACTACGAGCAGTACTTC.

V is TRBV7-9 and J is TRBJ2-7; 7 bases are a match to TRBD1. V trimming: 4 bases; J trimming: 6 bases; junction bases outside the gene matches: 9. The germline V gene encodes CDR1 SEHNR and CDR2 FQNEAQ (reference sequence). CDR3 size: 14 residues. This CDR3 is CASSSGTEKLEQYF. Written as DNA, the CDR3 is TGTGCCAGCAGCTCCGGGACAGAGAAGCTCGAGCAGTACTTC.

The chain is built from TRBV11-3 and TRBJ1-5, with TRBD1 as a possible D gene (5 bases). This CDR3 has 14 residues. Trimming pared 1 base from V and 4 bases from J, leaving 8 bases between. Germline CDR1 is SGHNT and CDR2 is YENEEA. CDR3: CASSLGGGNQPQHF. The DNA of the CDR3 is TGTGCCAGCAGCTTAGGGGGCGGGAATCAGCCCCAGCATTTT.

The V call is TRBV7-2, the J call TRBJ2-7, with 7 bases matching TRBD2. From germline, CDR1 is SGHTA and CDR2 FQGNSA. There are 14 residues in the CDR3. Germline trimming cut 6 bases from V and 2 bases from J; bases unmatched to any gene: 7. The CDR3 DNA reads TGTGCCAGCAGGGTCGGGGGGATACCCTACGAGCAGTACTTC. Translation gives CASRVGGIPYEQYF.

This clonotype was seen more than once but under ten times. This chain uses TRBV5-4 with TRBJ2-3, with D uncertain. V dropped 4 bases and J dropped 1 base, with 13 bases sitting between them. Germline CDR1 and CDR2: SGHNT and YYREEE (reference sequence). The CDR3 has 15 residues. CDR3 bases: TGTGCCAGCAGCCTGGACGCCCTGGGCACAGATACGCAGTATTTT. Translated: CASSLDALGTDTQYF.

This clonotype counts as hyperexpanded. The CDR3, as DNA: TGTGCCAGCAGCTTAACAGGCGGGGAGACCCAGTACTTC. This codes for CASSLTGGETQYF. This rearrangement joins TRBV7-3 to TRBJ2-5, with D possibly being TRBD2 (5 bases). Germline assignment: CDR1 SGHTA and CDR2 FQGTGA. Trimming took 0 bases from V and 5 from J, leaving 7 bases between them. CDR3 length equals 13 residues.

This clonotype has only a few counts. The chain recombines TRBV15 with TRBJ2-3, with D uncertain. This CDR3 is 12 amino acids long. Germline CDR1 is LNHNV and CDR2 is YYDKDF (reference sequence). Trimming removed 1 base from V and 4 bases from J, with 3 bases in between. The CDR3 protein is CATSRAADTQYF. CDR3 nucleotide sequence: TGTGCCACCAGCAGAGCCGCAGATACGCAGTATTTT.

The V and J genes are TRBV12-3 or TRBV12-4 and TRBJ2-7, with 8 bases identical to TRBD2. V dropped 5 bases and J dropped 9; count of bases not matched to a gene: 12. This CDR3 is built from 14 residues. The CDR3 DNA reads as TGTGCCAGCAGTGGGGCGGGGGGTCGCGGGGTGCAGTACTTC. It codes for CASSGAGGRGVQYF.

The rearrangement uses TRBV6-2 or TRBV6-3 and TRBJ2-7; no clear D. The CDR3 totals 14 residues. CDR1 is MNHEY, CDR2 SVGEGT, per germline. Trimming stripped 2 bases from V and 3 bases from J, with 11 bases between. This CDR3 reads CASSYVGFDYEQYF. The CDR3 region has the DNA TGTGCCAGCAGTTACGTAGGGTTTGACTACGAGCAGTACTTC.

This clonotype is medium-sized within its sample. This chain links TRBV27 with TRBJ1-2, with D uncertain. The length of the CDR3 is 13 residues. Trimming took 6 bases from V and 9 from J, leaving 17 bases between them. CDR1 and CDR2 from the germline V gene are MNHEY and SMNVEV (reference sequence). Here the CDR3 reads CASRPDRTGSYTF. CDR3 DNA sequence: TGTGCCAGCAGACCGGACCGCACGGGGAGCTACACCTTC.

The sample holds a few counts of this clonotype. The rearrangement uses TRBV12-3 or TRBV12-4 and TRBJ1-6; D is unresolved. V lost 3 bases to trimming and J lost 5 bases, with 8 bases between them. The CDR3 has 14 residues. CDR3 sequence: CASSFRRNNSPLHF. The DNA for the CDR3 is TGTGCCAGCAGTTTCCGGCGAAATAATTCACCCCTCCACTTT.

About this clonotype itself: The DNA is left out, because the CDR3 cannot be placed on it with certainty; the CDR3 is given as TCRdb lists it. V gene TRBV5-1 combines with J gene TRBJ2-5; TRBD1 was called by the table and not checked on the DNA. CDR1 is SGHRS, CDR2 YFSETQ, per germline. The CDR3 is 23 amino acids long, termini counted. CDR3 in amino acids: CASTNQTSMYLCASNQGSETQYF.

The V gene is TRBV20-1, the J gene TRBJ2-3; the D call may be TRBD1 or TRBD2 (6 bases each). The length of the CDR3 is 16 residues. The germline CDR1 and CDR2 sequences are DFQATT and SNEGSKA (reference sequence). CDR3 DNA: TGCAGCGCCACGGGGGTAATGGGGGCTAGCACAGATACGCAGTATTTT. Translated: CSATGVMGASTDTQYF.

The chain has TRBV6-5 and TRBJ2-1; maybe TRBD2 (6 bases). The germline V gene encodes CDR1 MNHEY and CDR2 SVGAGI. This CDR3 contains 15 residues. V gave up 3 bases and J gave up 2 bases, with 11 bases separating them. The CDR3 sequence: CASSYLWGAYNEQFF. Here the CDR3 DNA reads TGTGCCAGCAGTTATCTCTGGGGGGCCTACAATGAGCAGTTCTTC.

The rearrangement uses TRBV5-6 and TRBJ2-5, with TRBD2 as a possible D gene (5 bases). CDR1 is SGHDT, CDR2 YYEEEE, per germline. This CDR3 contains 15 residues. V was pared by 0 bases and J by 5 bases, with 14 bases between. The CDR3 coding sequence is TGTGCCAGCAGCTTGGCACGGGAAAAGACGGAGACCCAGTACTTC. Translation gives CASSLAREKTETQYF. Based on the CDR3 plus reference TRBV5-6 and TRBJ2-5, the full variable domain is DAGVTQSPTHLIKTRGQQVTLRCSPKSGHDTVSWYQQALGQGPQFIFQYYEEEERQRGNFPDRFSGHQFPNYSSELNVNALLLGDSALYLCASSLAREKTETQYFGPGTRLLVL.

The chain employs TRBV29-1 and TRBJ2-7, with 7 bases identical to TRBD1. V gave up 7 bases and J gave up 0 bases; unmatched junction bases: 3. Germline V lookup: CDR1 SQVTM, CDR2 ANQGSEA. This CDR3 contains 12 residues. The DNA of the CDR3 is TGCAGCGCCCGGGACAGCTCCTACGAGCAGTACTTC. This translates into CSARDSSYEQYF.

This chain joins TRBV7-9 and TRBJ1-6; D remains unclear. There are 15 residues in the CDR3. V dropped 5 bases and J dropped 10 bases, with 18 bases sitting between them. Germline V CDR1 and CDR2: SEHNR, FQNEAQ (reference sequence). CDR3 sequence: CASSQPDWEGSPLHF. In nucleotides, the CDR3 is TGTGCCAGCAGCCAACCAGATTGGGAAGGCTCACCCCTCCACTTT. The full variable domain, completed using reference TRBV7-9 and TRBJ1-6, is DTGVSQNPRHKITKRGQNVTFRCDPISEHNRLYWYRQTLGQGPEFLTYFQNEAQLEKSRLLSDRFSAERPKGSFSTLEIQRTEQGDSAMYLCASSQPDWEGSPLHFGNGTRLTVT.

The CDR3 is CASSLVDRAYEQYF. CDR3 in DNA: TGTGCCAGCTCACTCGTAGACAGAGCCTACGAGCAGTACTTC. J is TRBJ2-7 and V is TRBV18; D perhaps matches TRBD1 (5 bases). The CDR3 consists of 14 residues. Looked up from germline, CDR1 is KGHSH and CDR2 is LQKENI. V was trimmed by 4 bases and J by 2 bases, leaving 12 bases between them.

This clonotype was seen a handful of times. The chain employs TRBV6-1 and TRBJ2-2, with 9 bases aligning to TRBD1. The germline V gene has CDR1 MNHNS and CDR2 SASEGT. The CDR3 totals 15 residues. The J segment lost 4 bases and the V segment lost 6 bases, leaving 6 bases of the junction unmatched. This CDR3 reads CASRSGTGPTGELFF. The CDR3 DNA follows: TGTGCCAGCAGGTCCGGGACAGGGCCCACCGGGGAGCTGTTTTTT.

V is TRBV7-2 and J is TRBJ2-5, with 8 bases fitting TRBD2. The V gene end was trimmed by 4 bases and the J gene end by 3 bases; junction bases not matched to a gene: 10. Germline CDR1 and CDR2: SGHTA and FQGNSA. The length of the CDR3 is 16 residues. CDR3: CASSSSGGAGEETQYF. The CDR3 DNA sequence: TGTGCCAGCAGCTCCAGCGGGGGTGCGGGTGAAGAGACCCAGTACTTC.

The J gene is TRBJ1-3, the V gene TRBV28; D is uncertain. CDR3 length: 16 amino acids. Germline V lookup: CDR1 MDHEN, CDR2 SYDVKM. Trimming left V 5 bases short and J 0 bases short, with 14 bases between. The CDR3 DNA reads as TGTGCCAGCAGTCTCCCCGTAGGGAGCTCTGGAAACACCATATATTTT. It is translated as CASSLPVGSSGNTIYF.

The chain combines TRBV2 with TRBJ2-7; TRBD2 aligns across 11 bases. CDR3 size: 14 residues. V shed 7 bases, J shed 6 bases, and the junction held 8 bases outside the gene matches. Germline loops: CDR1 SNHLY, CDR2 FYNNEI. The CDR3 DNA sequence: TGTGCCAGCAAGATTAGCGGGGGGGCGGGCGAGCAGTACTTC. Translated, it gives CASKISGGAGEQYF.

Comments on this clonotype: Given a much more abundant clone one base away, this may be a read error. The rearrangement links TRBV6-1 to TRBJ1-2; the match to TRBD1 covers 8 bases. J gave up 7 bases and V 11 bases, and 15 bases lay outside the gene matches. The CDR3 spans 14 residues. Germline assignment: CDR1 MNHNS and CDR2 SASEGT. The CDR3 reads CAGTTGGRGLGYTF. The DNA for the CDR3 is TGTGCCGGCACAACGGGAGGCAGGGGGCTTGGCTACACCTTC.

On this clonotype: One junction end disagrees with the germline gene, perhaps due to a read error. This chain uses TRBV6-1 with TRBJ2-3; 12 positions agree with TRBD2. This CDR3 is 13 amino acids long. Looked up from germline, CDR1 is MNHNS and CDR2 is SASEGT. CDR3 amino acids: CASSEATSGGLNF. The CDR3 DNA is TGTGCCAGCAGTGAAGCTACTAGCGGGGGGTTAAATTTT.

The chain recombines TRBV7-2 with TRBJ2-7; 9 nucleotides match TRBD1. Unmatched junction bases numbered 6, after V lost 5 bases and J lost 1 base. The CDR3 is 15 residues long. Germline V CDR1 and CDR2: SGHTA, FQGNSA. The CDR3 here is CASSPDRGESYEQYF. As DNA, the CDR3 is TGTGCCAGCAGCCCAGACAGGGGGGAATCCTACGAGCAGTACTTC. Full variable domain (rest looked up from reference TRBV7-2 and TRBJ2-7): GAGVSQSPSNKVTEKGKDVELRCDPISGHTALYWYRQSLGQGLEFLIYFQGNSAPDKSGLPSDRFSAERTGGSVSTLTIQRTQQEDSAVYLCASSPDRGESYEQYFGPGTRLTVT.

This chain connects TRBV6-1 to TRBJ2-7, with 13 bases lining up with TRBD2. Germline CDR1 and CDR2: MNHNS and SASEGT. CDR3 length: 17 amino acids. V lost 5 bases and J lost 3; bases outside the gene matches: 10. The CDR3 nucleotides are TGTGCCAGCAGTCGAACTAGCGGGGGGGCCATGGGCTACGAGCAGTACTTC. As protein: CASSRTSGGAMGYEQYF.

This chain joins TRBV5-4 and TRBJ2-5; 8 bases agree with TRBD2. The J segment lost 5 bases and the V segment lost 3 bases, leaving 9 bases of the junction unmatched. This CDR3 region has 15 residues. From germline, CDR1 is SGHNT and CDR2 YYREEE (reference sequence). The CDR3 protein is CASSSLPTSAETQYF. The CDR3 DNA reads TGTGCCAGCAGCTCGCTCCCGACTAGCGCGGAGACCCAGTACTTC. Drawing the rest from reference TRBV5-4 and TRBJ2-5, the complete variable domain is ETGVTQSPTHLIKTRGQQVTLRCSSQSGHNTVSWYQQALGQGPQFIFQYYREEENGRGNFPPRFSGLQFPNYSSELNVNALELDDSALYLCASSSLPTSAETQYFGPGTRLLVL.